A single T cell receptor beta chain is shown here with its context. These data are taken from a study of T cell responses to AZD1222 COVID-19 vaccine. Libraries were prepared by immunoSEQ multiplex PCR; TCRdb keeps only in-frame clonotypes and omits some of them. The repertoire includes under 200,000 clones, 92% of them detected once, and approximately 1.2% sits in the top ten. The material was peripheral blood, obtained 28 days after the second AZD1222 dose. This receptor was identified in an adult who received the AZD1222 COVID-19 vaccine.

The CDR3 nucleotides are TGCAGCGTTGGTCGGTCCTACAATGAGCAGTTCTTC. It specifies CSVGRSYNEQFF. This chain links TRBV29-1 with TRBJ2-1; no definite D call. The CDR3 is 12 residues long. The V and J ends lost 4 bases and 1 base respectively, with 5 bases between them. Germline V lookup: CDR1 SQVTM, CDR2 ANQGSEA.